Listed below are T cell receptor beta chains from one sample, sequenced in a study of read filtering for tumor transcriptome and immune sequencing. TCRdb called the reads again in MiXCR, with one record for every CDR3 protein. The sample has 120,000 or so distinct CDR3 sequences; 10% to 15% are singletons. Sequenced sample: a population of CD138-negative cells sorted from bone marrow. The source is a donor at least 40 years old with multiple myeloma. Both conserved end residues are part of each CDR3. A D gene is named only where the DNA matches it firmly. For some rows the clone size is stated as once, few or many, or as a class when expanded; others skip it.

>many|TRBV14|-|TRBJ2-1
TGTGCCAGCAGCCAAACTGCGTTCTCCTCCAATGAGCAGTTCTTC
CASSQTAFSSNEQFF
>-|TRBV11-2|TRBD2|TRBJ2-3
TGTGCCAGCAGCTTGGGACTAGGGGGACGAGATACGCAGTATTTT
CASSLGLGGRDTQYF
>many|TRBV6-6|TRBD1|TRBJ2-1
TGTGCCAGCAGTTTCCGGGACAGGGGATGGGGAGATGAGCAGTTCTTC
CASSFRDRGWGDEQFF
>many|TRBV12-3/TRBV12-4|-|TRBJ1-1
TGTGCCAGCAGTTTGGGACTGAACACTGAAGCTTTCTTT
CASSLGLNTEAFF
>-|TRBV5-1|-|TRBJ2-1
TGCGCCAGCAGCTTATCTAGCGAATACAATGAGCAGTTCTTC
CASSLSSEYNEQFF
>many|TRBV20-1|-|TRBJ1-5
TGCAGTGCAAGAGCGGGGAGCCGCAATCAGCCCCAGCATTTT
CSARAGSRNQPQHF
>many|TRBV20-1|-|TRBJ1-1
TGCAGTGCTATCCGAGTGGGGGCGGATGCTGAAGCTTTCTTT
CSAIRVGADAEAFF
>many|TRBV29-1|-|TRBJ1-1
TGCAGCACCCGGACGGGGAGGGTGGACACTGAAGCTTTCTTT
CSTRTGRVDTEAFF
>many|TRBV27|-|TRBJ2-1
TGTGCCAGCAGTTTATCGGGAGGAGCGGATGAGCAGTTCTTC
CASSLSGGADEQFF
>many|TRBV11-2|-|TRBJ2-1
TGTGCCAGCAGCTTAGGGTCTAGGTCAATCGATGAGCAGTTCTTC
CASSLGSRSIDEQFF
>few|TRBV15|-|TRBJ2-5
TGTGCCACCAGCAGAGGAGGGCGGGAGACCCAGTACTTC
CATSRGGRETQYF
>many|TRBV4-2|-|TRBJ1-6
TGTGCCAGCAGCCCCCAGAGCTCCTATAATTCACCCCTCCACTTT
CASSPQSSYNSPLHF
>medium-sized|TRBV11-2|-|TRBJ2-1
TGTGCCAGCAGCTTAGCCGGGATGGATGAGCAGTTCTTC
CASSLAGMDEQFF
>many|TRBV6-2/TRBV6-3|TRBD2|TRBJ2-7
TGTGCCAGCAGCGAACCGGGACTAGCGGTCTACGAGCAGTACTTC
CASSEPGLAVYEQYF